In its sample, the clone carrying this T cell receptor (beta chain) was seen once. Original handling: The authors estimated nucleated cell counts from reference gene primer amplification. Only in-frame clones appear in the TCRdb table, and some are missing; sequencing was by immunoSEQ multiplex PCR. The V and J calls and clone size come from that table; D and trimming were worked out from the DNA. Of about 120,000 clones in the sample, more than 75% were seen once. V was pared by 5 bases and J by 0 bases, with 4 bases of the junction left unmatched. This CDR3 spans 14 amino acids. The germline gives CDR1 SSHAT, CDR2 FNYEAQ (reference sequence). This entry is derived from a study of blood T cell repertoires in COVID-19. Study in general: Spain, Italy and the United States supplied samples that represented acute and convalescent COVID-19. Sample material is recorded as cDNA or gDNA derived from T cells, B-cell-depleted T cells, or PBMCs.

The rearrangement links TRBV7-7 to TRBJ2-7, with 7 bases matching TRBD1. This clonotype was obtained from a man aged 50-60 years with acute or convalescent COVID-19. Sequenced sample: peripheral blood. The chain's CDR3 is CASSPGQNSYEQYF. The CDR3 coding sequence is TGTGCCAGCAGCCCGGGACAGAACTCCTACGAGCAGTACTTC.